The 30 T cell receptor beta chains in this list originate from one sample, sequenced in a study of patients and donors after allogeneic stem cell transplantation. TCRdb analysed the RT-PCR reads with MiXCR anew, one entry per CDR3 protein. The sample yields roughly 190,000 distinct CDR3 sequences, 35% to 50% seen once. The specimen was blood, either unsorted or a sorted T cell fraction (not recorded which). Source of these receptors: a human donor who was either an allogeneic HSCT recipient or a stem cell or donor lymphocyte infusion donor (not recorded which). It is not recorded whose cells these are; they may come from a transplant donor.

This rearrangement joins TRBV29-1 to TRBJ2-1; 8 bases match TRBD2. Germline CDR1 and CDR2: SQVTM and ANQGSEA. This CDR3 is 14 amino acids long. V lost 6 bases to trimming and J lost 6 bases; unmatched junction nucleotides: 10. The CDR3, as DNA: TGCAGCGTCCCGAAGCGGGAGCGTGGCAATGAGCAGTTCTTC. Translated, it gives CSVPKRERGNEQFF.

The chain joins TRBV7-9 to TRBJ1-2, with 10 bases that match TRBD1. Unmatched junction bases numbered 6, after V lost 4 bases and J lost 1 base. This CDR3 has 16 residues. CDR1 SEHNR and CDR2 FQNEAQ come from the germline V gene (reference sequence). CDR3 bases: TGTGCCAGCAGCTCGGGACAGGGGATAAATAACTATGGCTACACCTTC. Protein sequence: CASSSGQGINNYGYTF.

The V call is TRBV28, the J call TRBJ1-2, with TRBD1 identical over 7 bases. The ends lost 6 bases at V and 7 bases at J; junction bases unmatched: 11. CDR3 size: 14 residues. Germline V gives CDR1 MDHEN, CDR2 SYDVKM. The DNA for the CDR3 is TGTGCCAGCAGACCACAGGGGAAGTCATCTGGCTACACCTTC. This encodes CASRPQGKSSGYTF.

CDR3 coding DNA: TGCAGCGTGCGCTACATCTCTGGAAACACCATATATTTT. Amino acids: CSVRYISGNTIYF. This chain links TRBV29-1 with TRBJ1-3; no reliable D call. V shed 6 bases and J shed 0 bases, with 9 bases lying between them. From germline, CDR1 is SQVTM and CDR2 ANQGSEA. This CDR3 spans 13 amino acids.

This clonotype was picked up a small number of times. The chain links TRBV12-3 or TRBV12-4 to TRBJ1-1; 10 bases line up with TRBD1. This CDR3 has 13 amino acids. The ends lost 6 bases at V and 5 bases at J; junction bases unmatched: 3. The chain's CDR3 is CASREGQGTEAFF. The CDR3 region has the DNA TGTGCCAGCAGGGAGGGACAGGGGACTGAAGCTTTCTTT.

This clonotype has just a few counts. The rearrangement uses TRBV4-2 and TRBJ1-2; D possibly corresponds to TRBD1 (5 bases). CDR1 is LGHNA and CDR2 is YNFKEQ in the germline V gene. The ends were cut back, 3 bases at V and 4 bases at J, with 9 bases in the middle. The CDR3 length is 13 residues. The CDR3 bases are TGTGCCAGCAGCCAGGAGGGGAGCTATGGCTACACCTTC. Translation: CASSQEGSYGYTF.

About this clonotype: Being one base from a much bigger clone, this may be a read error. The genes are TRBV12-3 or TRBV12-4 and TRBJ1-4, with 11 bases aligning to TRBD1. The CDR3 has 14 residues. V lost 6 bases, J lost 6 bases, and 3 bases stayed unmatched. The CDR3 sequence: CASRPGQGDEKLFF. CDR3 coding DNA: TGTGCCAGCAGACCGGGACAGGGGGATGAAAAACTGTTTTTT.

This chain uses TRBV12-3 or TRBV12-4 with TRBJ2-1; 9 bases align to TRBD2. This CDR3 has 19 residues. The V segment lost 2 bases and the J segment 1 base; nucleotides outside the gene matches: 12. This chain's CDR3 is CASSLFLAGNAMSYNEQFF. CDR3 DNA: TGTGCCAGCAGTTTATTCCTAGCGGGAAATGCAATGTCCTACAATGAGCAGTTCTTC.

This clonotype has a handful of counts. The CDR3 here is CSGGVYDEAFF. CDR3 in DNA: TGCAGCGGGGGGGTTTACGATGAAGCTTTCTTT. This chain links TRBV29-1 with TRBJ1-1; the D gene is possibly TRBD1 (5 bases). From germline, CDR1 is SQVTM and CDR2 ANQGSEA. V was cut by 7 bases and J by 7 bases, with 13 bases left in between. This CDR3 contains 11 residues.

V gene TRBV5-1 combines with J gene TRBJ2-1, with TRBD1 matching over 10 bases. V shed 2 bases and J 6 bases; nucleotides not matched to a gene: 5. Germline V gene lookup returns CDR1 SGHRS and CDR2 YFSETQ. This CDR3 is 15 amino acids long. This CDR3 reads CASSFDRGRANEQFF. The CDR3, as DNA: TGCGCCAGCAGCTTCGACAGGGGGCGCGCCAATGAGCAGTTCTTC. Together with reference TRBV5-1 and TRBJ2-1, the CDR3 gives the full variable domain: KAGVTQTPRYLIKTRGQQVTLSCSPISGHRSVSWYQQTPGQGLQFLFEYFSETQRNKGNFPGRFSGRQFSNSRSEMNVSTLELGDSALYLCASSFDRGRANEQFFGPGTRLTVL.

The CDR3 spells CASSRSGPYGYTF. DNA for the CDR3: TGTGCCAGCAGCCGATCAGGGCCCTATGGCTACACCTTC. This chain uses TRBV7-2 with TRBJ1-2; a weak D match, TRBD1 (5 bases). V dropped 5 bases and J dropped 4 bases, with 11 bases sitting between them. CDR1 is SGHTA, CDR2 FQGNSA, per germline. The CDR3 has 13 residues.

This CDR3 is CASSSPGTGFNNEQFF. The CDR3 DNA is TGTGCCAGCAGTTCCCCCGGGACTGGTTTTAACAATGAGCAGTTCTTC. V and J are TRBV6-2 or TRBV6-3 and TRBJ2-1; D may be TRBD2 (6 bases). This CDR3 contains 16 residues. V was cut by 4 bases and J by 5 bases, with 18 bases left in between. In germline, CDR1 is MNHEY, CDR2 SVGEGT.

This chain links TRBV7-9 with TRBJ2-6; TRBD1 matches 7 bases. V was pared by 6 bases and J by 0 bases, with 2 bases of the junction left unmatched. This CDR3 spans 15 amino acids. From germline, CDR1 is SEHNR and CDR2 FQNEAQ (reference sequence). CDR3 in DNA: TGTGCCAGCAGGACAGGGAGCTCTGGGGCCAACGTCCTGACTTTC. Its protein product is CASRTGSSGANVLTF.

This clonotype was observed a handful of times. The chain joins TRBV27 to TRBJ2-2; 9 bases map to TRBD2. There are 15 residues in the CDR3. J lost 2 bases, V lost 6 bases, and 4 bases had no gene match. Per germline, CDR1 MNHEY and CDR2 SMNVEV (reference sequence). This CDR3 reads CASSTGTSNTGELFF. The CDR3 nucleotides are TGTGCCAGCAGCACCGGGACTAGCAACACCGGGGAGCTGTTTTTT.

The sample holds one count of this clonotype. This chain connects TRBV6-5 to TRBJ2-3; 7 bases align to TRBD1. The trim removed 7 bases at V and 1 base at J, leaving 8 bases unmatched. CDR3 length: 15 amino acids. CDR1 MNHEY and CDR2 SVGAGI come from the germline V gene. CDR3 residues: CASNSFGQGTDTQYF. CDR3 DNA: TGTGCCAGCAATTCGTTTGGACAGGGCACAGATACGCAGTATTTT.

The chain employs TRBV28 and TRBJ2-7; 7 bases line up with TRBD2. The V segment lost 3 bases and the J segment 1 base; nucleotides outside the gene matches: 3. The germline CDR1 and CDR2 sequences are MDHEN and SYDVKM. The CDR3 is 14 residues long. Written as DNA, the CDR3 is TGTGCCAGCAGTTTCGGGGGGATATCCTACGAGCAGTACTTC. Translated, it gives CASSFGGISYEQYF.

The chain joins TRBV4-1 to TRBJ1-2, with unresolved D. The CDR3 is made up of 15 amino acids. Trimming removed 3 bases from V and 3 bases from J, with 14 bases in between. Germline V CDR1 and CDR2: MGHRA, YSYEKL. The CDR3 spells CASSHVGLEDYGYTF. In nucleotides, the CDR3 is TGCGCCAGCAGCCACGTAGGGCTAGAGGACTATGGCTACACCTTC.

The chain is built from TRBV13 and TRBJ2-7; D uncertain. CDR1 and CDR2 (germline): PRHDT, FYEKMQ (reference sequence). The ends were cut back, 0 bases at V and 5 bases at J, with 8 bases in the middle. CDR3 size: 13 residues. The CDR3 bases are TGTGCCAGCAGCTTAGGTGGTTACCACGAGCAGTACTTC. Its translation: CASSLGGYHEQYF.

The chain has TRBV5-1 and TRBJ2-3; D possibly corresponds to TRBD2 (5 bases). V was cut by 4 bases and J by 0 bases, with 15 bases left in between. CDR1 and CDR2 from the germline V gene are SGHRS and YFSETQ. The CDR3 spans 16 residues. CDR3 residues: CASSPGGVASTDTQYF. The CDR3 nucleotides are TGCGCCAGCAGCCCCGGAGGTGTGGCTAGCACAGATACGCAGTATTTT.

The chain joins TRBV3-2 to TRBJ1-1. TRBV3-2 is noted as a pseudogene. The CDR3 is 13 amino acids. The CDR3 DNA sequence: TGTGCCAGCAGCCAAGACTTCGGGAGGGCAGCTTTCTTT. Protein sequence: CASSQDFGRAAFF.

The rearrangement links TRBV7-2 to TRBJ1-5; D remains unclear. The ends were cut back, 1 base at V and 4 bases at J, with 11 bases in the middle. The germline CDR1 and CDR2 sequences are SGHTA and FQGNSA. The length of the CDR3 is 15 residues. CDR3 coding DNA: TGTGCCAGCAGCTTAGAAGTTTCTGGAAATCAGCCCCAGCATTTT. Translated: CASSLEVSGNQPQHF.

This clonotype was counted a few times. J is TRBJ2-6 and V is TRBV20-1, with TRBD2 matching 12 bases. Germline CDR1 DFQATT, CDR2 SNEGSKA (reference sequence). J gave up 1 base and V 0 bases, and 1 base lay outside the gene matches. CDR3 length: 17 residues. The DNA for the CDR3 is TGCAGTGCTAGAGAGACTAGCGGGAGATCTGGGGCCAACGTCCTGACTTTC. Translating gives CSARETSGRSGANVLTF.

The chain combines TRBV2 with TRBJ2-7, with D possibly TRBD1 on 5 matching bases. There are 13 residues in the CDR3. The V gene's germline CDR1 is SNHLY and CDR2 FYNNEI. Trimming cost V 4 bases and J 3 bases, with 10 bases left between them. This CDR3 reads CASSARQYYEQYF. The DNA for the CDR3 is TGTGCCAGCAGTGCCCGACAGTACTACGAGCAGTACTTC. The whole variable domain, remainder taken from reference TRBV2 and TRBJ2-7, is EPEVTQTPSHQVTQMGQEVILRCVPISNHLYFYWYRQILGQKVEFLVSFYNNEISEKSEIFDDQFSVERPDGSNFTLKIRSTKLEDSAMYFCASSARQYYEQYFGPGTRLTVT.

V and J are TRBV12-3 or TRBV12-4 and TRBJ2-1; TRBD1 aligns across 7 bases. The CDR3 consists of 14 residues. The trim removed 6 bases at V and 8 bases at J, leaving 10 bases unmatched. DNA of the CDR3: TGTGCCAGCAGAAACTCTGGGACAGCGGATGAGCAGTTCTTC. Residues: CASRNSGTADEQFF.

For this clonotype: A single base separates this from a much larger clone, so it may be a read error. The rearrangement joins TRBV12-3 or TRBV12-4 to TRBJ2-3; D remains ambiguous. The CDR3 has 11 amino acids. Between the trimmed V and J ends, which lost 3 bases and 4 bases, there was a span of 2 bases. The CDR3 DNA sequence: TGTGCCAGCAGTTTCGCAGATACGCAGTATTTT. The encoded protein is CASSFADTQYF.

This clonotype was observed many times. The CDR3 protein is CASSREGNEKLFF. In DNA form, the CDR3 reads TGTGCCAGCAGCCGAGAGGGGAATGAAAAACTGTTTTTT. The genes are TRBV7-9 and TRBJ1-4; the D gene is possibly TRBD1 (5 bases). The V gene's germline CDR1 is SEHNR and CDR2 FQNEAQ (reference sequence). The CDR3 covers 13 residues. V was pared by 5 bases and J by 5 bases, with 9 bases between.

J is TRBJ2-2 and V is TRBV7-6, with a possible D match to TRBD2 (5 bases). Trimming took off 0 bases at V and 6 bases at J, with 14 bases between the two ends. Per the germline V gene, CDR1 is SGHVS and CDR2 is FNYEAQ. This CDR3 is built from 16 residues. The CDR3 coding sequence is TGTGCCAGCAGCTTAGCCCCTCGGGGAAAAGCCGGGGAGCTGTTTTTT. Its protein product is CASSLAPRGKAGELFF.

The chain joins TRBV5-1 to TRBJ1-2; D remains ambiguous. Germline CDR1 is SGHRS and CDR2 is YFSETQ. This CDR3 is 14 amino acids long. V was trimmed by 2 bases and J by 5 bases, leaving 13 bases between them. In nucleotides, the CDR3 is TGCGCCAGCAGCTTCACTGACGCGGAGTATGGCTACACCTTC. This codes for CASSFTDAEYGYTF.

The CDR3 region is CSAGTGRNYGYTF. Here the CDR3 DNA reads TGCAGTGCTGGTACAGGGCGTAACTATGGCTACACCTTC. The gene calls are TRBV20-1 and TRBJ1-2; perhaps TRBD1 as D (6 bases). Germline V gives CDR1 DFQATT, CDR2 SNEGSKA (reference sequence). Trimming removed 5 bases from V and 1 base from J, with 11 bases in between. The CDR3 length is 13 residues.

This clonotype was detected a few times. The chain joins TRBV12-3 or TRBV12-4 to TRBJ2-3; D is perhaps TRBD1 (6 bases). CDR3 length equals 14 residues. V shed 11 bases and J shed 5 bases, with 20 bases lying between them. CDR3 coding DNA: TGTGCCGTACAGGGAACAGGGTGGAAAGATACGCAGTATTTT. Protein: CAVQGTGWKDTQYF.